This note documents a single T cell receptor (beta chain) sequence. Its specific antigen is unknown. No clone much larger than this one lies a single base away; base qualities are absent. Library generation was performed with 5' RACE. TCRdb shows the sequencer as Illumina HiSeq 2000. A universal primer binding site was introduced by template switching, and a unique molecular identifier was present in the final cDNA, enabling accurate counting of TCR cDNA molecules. First-strand cDNA for TCR alpha and beta chains was synthesized from specific primers in the conserved constant-segment region. To control for contamination, every cDNA library was double barcoded, receiving both a SMART-Mk sample barcode and Illumina barcodes. TruSeq adapter sequences along with Illumina sample barcodes were introduced in two successive PCR steps. The TCR alpha and beta cDNA libraries were sequenced on the Illumina HiSeq platform using custom primers. The original pipeline was this. Raw reads were processed with MiGEC to extract unique molecular identifiers, and MiXCR was used to determine CDR3 positions. For each individual, recombination models were inferred using an EM algorithm with the repgenHMM and IGoR tools. Shared clonotypes were analyzed with the tcR package in R, and sharing was normalized by the product of cloneset sizes. Out-of-frame nonproductive sequences were analyzed to study raw recombination free of thymic and clonal selection effects. TCRdb reprocessing: public reads trimmed at Q25 with fastp, clones called with MiXCR, in-frame beta chains kept. Under each unique CDR3 protein, matching rows form one entry showing the most common genes and DNA. The V and J calls and clone size come from TCRdb's table, not from the authors' own analysis. Recorded for this sample are 1.5 million to 2 million distinct CDR3 sequences; about 31% of them occurred a single time. About 0.25% of the sample comes from the top ten.

The junction shows trimming of 5 bases on V and 5 bases on J, plus 8 bases between the germline ends. Measured from the cysteine to the phenylalanine, the CDR3 is 11 residues long. Just CDR3 DNA is preserved here, 33 bases in frame from base 1. According to the germline V gene (reference sequence), CDR1 reads GTSNPN and CDR2 reads SVGIG. Only healthy Caucasian donors were included. This entry is derived from a study of identical twins (dated by TCRdb to the mid-2010s). Looking at the study overall: To test whether fetal clonotypes persist, the study used deep sequencing on TCR alpha and beta repertoires from monozygotic twins, unrelated adults of various ages, and cord blood. To rule out contamination, the twin experiments were replicated at different times with different library preparation protocols. What the research found in general, with its limitations: Excess twin sharing in beta out-of-frame sequences was weaker because fewer shared sequences lowered the signal-to-noise ratio. Invariant T cells such as MAIT and iNKT could partly confound zero-insertion analyses, though diverse VJ usage argued against this for most clonotypes. Compared with coincidental sharing between unrelated individuals, out-of-frame TCR alpha sequences shared between twins had an excess of sequences with low generation probability. Because the same donors could not be followed over many years, the conclusions depended on cross-sectional statistical analysis. Abundant cord blood beta clonotypes had fewer insertions, young adult naive repertoires showed a similar but weaker trend, and memory repertoires showed no such trend. In monozygotic twins, recombination models systematically underestimated out-of-frame TCR alpha sharing, but the models matched the sharing seen between unrelated individuals.

This TCR came from a newborn girl in good health. Sequencing was performed on cord blood. The V and J segments used are TRBV30 and TRBJ2-3; the D gene is possibly TRBD2, with 5 bases matching. CDR3 reads: CAWDGLDTQYF. The DNA sequence is as follows: TGTGCCTGGGACGGACTAGATACGCAGTATTTT.